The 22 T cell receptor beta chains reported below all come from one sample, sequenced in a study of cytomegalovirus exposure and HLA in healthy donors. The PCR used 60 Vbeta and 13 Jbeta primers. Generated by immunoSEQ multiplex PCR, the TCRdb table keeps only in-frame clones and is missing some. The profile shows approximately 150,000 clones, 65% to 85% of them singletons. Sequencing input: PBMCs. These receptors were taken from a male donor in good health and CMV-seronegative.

This CDR3 is CASSIDLVQGGANVLTF. The CDR3 DNA sequence: TGTGCCAGTAGTATAGATCTAGTACAGGGAGGGGCCAACGTCCTGACTTTC. The chain employs TRBV19 and TRBJ2-6, with D perhaps TRBD1 (6 bases). This CDR3 spans 17 amino acids. Germline V CDR1 and CDR2: LNHDA, SQIVND (reference sequence). Between the trimmed V and J ends, which lost 0 bases and 4 bases, there was a span of 13 bases.

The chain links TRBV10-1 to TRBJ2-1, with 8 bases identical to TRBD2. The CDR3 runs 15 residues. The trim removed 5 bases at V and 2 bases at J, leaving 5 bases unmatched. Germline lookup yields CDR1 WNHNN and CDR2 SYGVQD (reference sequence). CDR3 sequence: CASSLAAGAYNEQFF. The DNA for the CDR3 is TGCGCCAGCAGTCTTGCAGCGGGAGCCTACAATGAGCAGTTCTTC.

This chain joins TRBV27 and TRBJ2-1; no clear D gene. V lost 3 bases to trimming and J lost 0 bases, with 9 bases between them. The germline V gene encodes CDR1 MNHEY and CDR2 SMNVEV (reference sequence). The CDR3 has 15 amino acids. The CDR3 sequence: CASSLRHISYNEQFF. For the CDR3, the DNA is TGTGCCAGCAGTTTGCGGCACATCTCCTACAATGAGCAGTTCTTC.

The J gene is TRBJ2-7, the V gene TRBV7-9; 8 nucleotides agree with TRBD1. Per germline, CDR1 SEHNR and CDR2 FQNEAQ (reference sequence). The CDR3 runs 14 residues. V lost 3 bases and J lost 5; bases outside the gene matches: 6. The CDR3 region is CASSLGRGLDEQYF. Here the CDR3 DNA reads TGTGCCAGCAGCTTGGGCAGGGGGCTTGACGAGCAGTACTTC. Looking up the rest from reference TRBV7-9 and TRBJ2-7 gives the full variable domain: DTGVSQNPRHKITKRGQNVTFRCDPISEHNRLYWYRQTLGQGPEFLTYFQNEAQLEKSRLLSDRFSAERPKGSFSTLEIQRTEQGDSAMYLCASSLGRGLDEQYFGPGTRLTVT.

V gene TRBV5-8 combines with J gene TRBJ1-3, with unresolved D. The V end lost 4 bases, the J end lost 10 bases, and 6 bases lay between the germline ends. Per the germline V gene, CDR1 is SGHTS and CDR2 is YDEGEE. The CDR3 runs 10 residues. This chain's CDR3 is CASSRSTIYF. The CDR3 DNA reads TGTGCCAGCAGCCGGTCAACCATATATTTT.

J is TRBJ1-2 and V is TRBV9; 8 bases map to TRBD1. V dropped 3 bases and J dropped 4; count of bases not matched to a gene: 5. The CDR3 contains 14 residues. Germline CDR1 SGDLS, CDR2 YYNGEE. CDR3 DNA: TGTGCCAGCAGCGCGACGGGACAGGCCTATGGCTACACCTTC. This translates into CASSATGQAYGYTF.

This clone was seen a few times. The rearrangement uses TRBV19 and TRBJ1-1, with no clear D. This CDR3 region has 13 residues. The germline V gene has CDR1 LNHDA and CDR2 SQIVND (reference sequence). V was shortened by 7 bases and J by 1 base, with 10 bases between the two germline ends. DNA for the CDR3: TGTGCCAGTAAACCCTCAGGGAACACTGAAGCTTTCTTT. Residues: CASKPSGNTEAFF.

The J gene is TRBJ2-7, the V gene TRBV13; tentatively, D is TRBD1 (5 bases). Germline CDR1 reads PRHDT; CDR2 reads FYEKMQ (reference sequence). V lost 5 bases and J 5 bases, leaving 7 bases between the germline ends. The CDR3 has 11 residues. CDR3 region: CASSLRDEQYF. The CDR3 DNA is TGTGCCAGCAGCCTCAGGGACGAGCAGTACTTC.

This chain's CDR3 is CATQGHPFTEAFF. CDR3 sequence (DNA): TGTGCCACCCAGGGACACCCTTTTACTGAAGCTTTCTTT. The gene calls are TRBV19 and TRBJ1-1, with a weak D call TRBD1 (6 bases). Germline assignment: CDR1 LNHDA and CDR2 SQIVND (reference sequence). Trimming removed 10 bases at V and 5 bases at J, with 17 bases between. This CDR3 is built from 13 residues.

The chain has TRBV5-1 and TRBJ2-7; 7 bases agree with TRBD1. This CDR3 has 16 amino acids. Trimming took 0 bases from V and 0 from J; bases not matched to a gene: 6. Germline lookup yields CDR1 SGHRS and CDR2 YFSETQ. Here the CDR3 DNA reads TGCGCCAGCAGCTTGGCCGAGGGACAGTACTCCTACGAGCAGTACTTC. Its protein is CASSLAEGQYSYEQYF.

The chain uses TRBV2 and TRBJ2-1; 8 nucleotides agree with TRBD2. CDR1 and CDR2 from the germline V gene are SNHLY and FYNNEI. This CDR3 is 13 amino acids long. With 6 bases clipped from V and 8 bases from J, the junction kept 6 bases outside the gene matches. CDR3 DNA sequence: TGTGCCAGCAGCCGGACTAGCAAGGATGAGCAGTTCTTC. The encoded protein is CASSRTSKDEQFF.

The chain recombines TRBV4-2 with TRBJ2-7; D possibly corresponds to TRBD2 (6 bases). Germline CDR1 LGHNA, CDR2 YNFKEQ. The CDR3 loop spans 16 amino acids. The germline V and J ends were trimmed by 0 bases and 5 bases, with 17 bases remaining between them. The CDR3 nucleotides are TGTGCCAGCAGCCAAGAGGGAGCGGGCTCAAGGGACGAGCAGTACTTC. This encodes CASSQEGAGSRDEQYF.

The CDR3 region is CASSEQGTGELFF. The CDR3 coding sequence is TGCGCCAGCAGTGAGCAGGGAACCGGGGAGCTGTTTTTT. The rearrangement links TRBV10-1 to TRBJ2-2; possible D gene TRBD1, 5 bases. V lost 2 bases to trimming and J lost 5 bases, with 6 bases between them. Germline loops: CDR1 WNHNN, CDR2 SYGVQD (reference sequence). The CDR3 length is 13 residues.

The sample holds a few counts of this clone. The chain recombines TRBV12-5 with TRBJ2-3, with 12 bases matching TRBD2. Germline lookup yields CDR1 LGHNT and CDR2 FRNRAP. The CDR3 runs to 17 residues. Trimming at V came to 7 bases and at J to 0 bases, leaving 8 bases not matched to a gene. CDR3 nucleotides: TGTGCTAGTGCCCCCGCGGGACTAGCGGGTAGCACAGATACGCAGTATTTT. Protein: CASAPAGLAGSTDTQYF.

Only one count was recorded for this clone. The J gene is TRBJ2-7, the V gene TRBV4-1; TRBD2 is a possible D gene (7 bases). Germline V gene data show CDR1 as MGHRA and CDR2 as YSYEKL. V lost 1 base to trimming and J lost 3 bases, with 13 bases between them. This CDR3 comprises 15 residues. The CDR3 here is CASSQGYGGLYEQYF. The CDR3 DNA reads TGCGCCAGCAGCCAAGGGTACGGGGGGCTCTACGAGCAGTACTTC.

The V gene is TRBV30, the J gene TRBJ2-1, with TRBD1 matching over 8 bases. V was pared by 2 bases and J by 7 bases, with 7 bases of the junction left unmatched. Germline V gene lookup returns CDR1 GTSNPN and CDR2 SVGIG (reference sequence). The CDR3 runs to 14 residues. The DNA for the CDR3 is TGTGCCTGGAGTAGGCAGGGGGCCTGGAATGAGCAGTTCTTC. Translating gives CAWSRQGAWNEQFF.

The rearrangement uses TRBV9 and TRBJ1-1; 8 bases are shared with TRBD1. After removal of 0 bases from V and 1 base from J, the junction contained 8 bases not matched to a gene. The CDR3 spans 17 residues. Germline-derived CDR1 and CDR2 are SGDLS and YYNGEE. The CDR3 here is CASSVDQGALGNTEAFF. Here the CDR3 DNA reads TGTGCCAGCAGCGTAGATCAGGGGGCCCTGGGGAACACTGAAGCTTTCTTT. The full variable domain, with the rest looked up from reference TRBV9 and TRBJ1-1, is DSGVTQTPKHLITATGQRVTLRCSPRSGDLSVYWYQQSLDQGLQFLIQYYNGEERAKGNILERFSAQQFPDLHSELNLSSLELGDSALYFCASSVDQGALGNTEAFFGQGTRLTVV.

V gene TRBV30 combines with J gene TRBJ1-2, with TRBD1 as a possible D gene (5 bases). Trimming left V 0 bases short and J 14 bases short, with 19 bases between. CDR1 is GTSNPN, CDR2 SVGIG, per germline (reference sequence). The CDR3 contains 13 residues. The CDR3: CAWSVHRPLGITF. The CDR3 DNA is TGTGCCTGGAGTGTACACAGGCCGCTGGGGATTACCTTC.

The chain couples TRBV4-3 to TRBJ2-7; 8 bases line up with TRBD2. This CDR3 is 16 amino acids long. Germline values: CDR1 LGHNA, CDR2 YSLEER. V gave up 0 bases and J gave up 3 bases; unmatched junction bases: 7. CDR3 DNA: TGCGCCAGCAGCCAAGAGGGAAGCGGGAGTATCTACGAGCAGTACTTC. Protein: CASSQEGSGSIYEQYF.

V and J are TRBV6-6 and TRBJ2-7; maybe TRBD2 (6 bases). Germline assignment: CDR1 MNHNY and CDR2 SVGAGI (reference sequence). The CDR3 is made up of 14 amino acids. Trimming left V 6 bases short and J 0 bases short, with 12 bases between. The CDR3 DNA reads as TGTGCCAGCAGCCAACGGGGGAGCTCCTACGAGCAGTACTTC. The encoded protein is CASSQRGSSYEQYF.

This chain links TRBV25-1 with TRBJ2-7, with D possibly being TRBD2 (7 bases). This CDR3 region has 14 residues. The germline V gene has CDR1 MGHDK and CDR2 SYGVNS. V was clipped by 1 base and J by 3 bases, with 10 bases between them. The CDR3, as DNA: TGTGCCAGCAGTGAATCGGGGGGCGGCTACGAGCAGTACTTC. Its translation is CASSESGGGYEQYF.

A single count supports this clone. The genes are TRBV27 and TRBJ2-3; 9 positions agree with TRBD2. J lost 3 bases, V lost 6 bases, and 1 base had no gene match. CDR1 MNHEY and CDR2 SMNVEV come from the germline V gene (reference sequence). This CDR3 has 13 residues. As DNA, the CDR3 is TGTGCCAGCAGGGCGGGAGGGACAGATACGCAGTATTTT. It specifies CASRAGGTDTQYF.